The table lists the clone carrying this T cell receptor (beta chain) with many counts. From the 5' RACE reads, TCRdb called clonotypes with MiXCR, one entry per CDR3 protein. The table includes 25,000 or so distinct CDR3 sequences, approximately 7% detected once. These data belong to a study of T-cell memory formation after mild COVID-19. In germline, CDR1 is SGDLS, CDR2 YYNGEE. The CDR3 runs 14 residues. V was pared by 3 bases and J by 6 bases, with 4 bases of the junction left unmatched. Input material: PBMCs or a T cell subset sorted from them (not recorded which). This TCR derives from an adult woman who had mild COVID-19 (a few samples of this study predate the infection). Cell type and time point are not known. The chain combines TRBV9 with TRBJ2-1; 9 positions match TRBD1. The CDR3 reads CASSDGTGSNEQFF. As DNA, the CDR3 is TGTGCCAGCAGCGACGGGACAGGGAGCAATGAGCAGTTCTTC.